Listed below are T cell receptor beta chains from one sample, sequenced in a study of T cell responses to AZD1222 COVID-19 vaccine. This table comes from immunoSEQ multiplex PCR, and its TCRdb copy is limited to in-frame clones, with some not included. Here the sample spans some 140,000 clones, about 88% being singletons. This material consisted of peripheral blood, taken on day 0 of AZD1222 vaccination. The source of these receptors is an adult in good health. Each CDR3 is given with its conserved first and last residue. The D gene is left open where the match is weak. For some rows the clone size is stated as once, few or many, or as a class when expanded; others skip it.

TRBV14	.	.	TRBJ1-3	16	TGTGCCAGCAGCCAAGTAGACAGCCGGACTGGAAACACCATATATTTT	CASSQVDSRTGNTIYF
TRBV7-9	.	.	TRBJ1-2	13	TGTGCCAGCAGCCCACCGGGGGTTTCTGGCTACACCTTC	CASSPPGVSGYTF
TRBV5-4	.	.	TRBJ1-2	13	TGTGCCAGCAGCTTGCCCCAGAGCTATGGCTACACCTTC	CASSLPQSYGYTF
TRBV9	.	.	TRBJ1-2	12	TGTGCCTGCGGGGAGGATTTTTATGGCTACACCTTC	CACGEDFYGYTF
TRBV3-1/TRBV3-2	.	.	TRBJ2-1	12	TGTGCCAGCAGTCAGACGACACATGAGCAGTTCTTC	CASSQTTHEQFF
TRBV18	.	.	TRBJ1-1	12	TGTGCCAGCTCACCACTTAGGACTGAAGCTTTCTTT	CASSPLRTEAFF
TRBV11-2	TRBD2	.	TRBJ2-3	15	TGTGCCAGCAGCTTAGATTGGCTAGCGGCAGATACGCAGTATTTT	CASSLDWLAADTQYF
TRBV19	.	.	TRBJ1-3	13	TGTGCCTCAGACCCGGACGGGCTCGGCACCATATATTTT	CASDPDGLGTIYF
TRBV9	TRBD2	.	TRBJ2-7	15	TGTGCCAGCAGCGTAGGCCCCCTGGACGGGGGGGAGCAGTACTTC	CASSVGPLDGGEQYF
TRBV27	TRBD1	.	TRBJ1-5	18	TGTGCCAGCAGTCCTACGCGAGACAGGGGTGAAGGCAATCAGCCCCAGCATTTT	CASSPTRDRGEGNQPQHF
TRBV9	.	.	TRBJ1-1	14	TGTGCCAGCAGTTCAGCAGGGAGAGCCTCTGAAGCTTTCTTT	CASSSAGRASEAFF
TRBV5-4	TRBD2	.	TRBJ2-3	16	TGTGCCAGCAGCTCCCCGGGACTAGCGCTCGGAGATACGCAGTATTTT	CASSSPGLALGDTQYF
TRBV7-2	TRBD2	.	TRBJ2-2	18	TGTGCCAGCAGCCCGGCGGGTAGCGGGAGGACGAACACCGGGGAGCTGTTTTTT	CASSPAGSGRTNTGELFF
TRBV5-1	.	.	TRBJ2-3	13	TGCGCCAGCAGCGTAACCCTCACAGATACGCAGTATTTT	CASSVTLTDTQYF
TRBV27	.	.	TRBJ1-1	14	TGTGCCAGCAGTTTATCCCCGACGGAAGGTGAAGCTTTCTTT	CASSLSPTEGEAFF
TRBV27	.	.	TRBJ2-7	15	TGTGCCAGCAGTCCGGGGGCAGGGAAGTCCTACGAGCAGTACTTC	CASSPGAGKSYEQYF
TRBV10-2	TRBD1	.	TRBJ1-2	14	TGCGCCAGCACCACCGGGACAGCTAACTATGGCTACACCTTC	CASTTGTANYGYTF
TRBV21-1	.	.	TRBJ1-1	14	TGTGCCAGCATATTAGCGGGACAGCACACTGAAGCTTTCTTT	CASILAGQHTEAFF
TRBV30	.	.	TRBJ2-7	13	TGTGCCTGGGGGCTAAGGGGCCGTGAGGAGCAGTACTTC	CAWGLRGREEQYF
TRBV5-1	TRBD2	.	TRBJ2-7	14	TGCGCCAGCAGCTTAGCGGGAGGGCCCTACGAGCAGTACTTC	CASSLAGGPYEQYF
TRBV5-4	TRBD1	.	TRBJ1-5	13	TGTGCCAGCAGCTCGGGACAGGATCAGCCCCAGCATTTT	CASSSGQDQPQHF
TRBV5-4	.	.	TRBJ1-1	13	TGTGCCAGCAGCTTGGGTCACGGAGGAGAAGCTTTCTTT	CASSLGHGGEAFF
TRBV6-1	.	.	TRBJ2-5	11	TGTGCCAGCAGTGAATGGGGGACCCAGTACTTC	CASSEWGTQYF
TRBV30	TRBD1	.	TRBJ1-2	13	TGTGCCTGGAAGGGACAGCAAAACTATGGCTACACCTTC	CAWKGQQNYGYTF
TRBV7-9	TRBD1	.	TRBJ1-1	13	TGTGCCAGCAGCGGGGACAGTGGCACTGAAGCTTTCTTT	CASSGDSGTEAFF
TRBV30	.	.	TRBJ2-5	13	TGTGCCTGGAGTGTAAGGCACTCGGAGACCCAGTACTTC	CAWSVRHSETQYF
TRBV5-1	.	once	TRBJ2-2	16	TGCGCCAGCAGCTCCATCGGGGGCCCGGTCACCGGGGAGCTGTTTTTT	CASSSIGGPVTGELFF
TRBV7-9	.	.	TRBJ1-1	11	TGTGCCAGCAGCTATTTCGGCGAAGCTTTCTTT	CASSYFGEAFF
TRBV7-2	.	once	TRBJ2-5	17	TGTGCCAGCAGCTTAGAGGGGACCCAGGTGTACCAAGAGACCCAGTACTTC	CASSLEGTQVYQETQYF
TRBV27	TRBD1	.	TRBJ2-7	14	TGTGCCAGCGGACGGCTGGGACAGAACAACGAGCAGTACTTC	CASGRLGQNNEQYF
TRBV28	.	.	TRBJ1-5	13	TGTGCCAGCGGAAGCCCGCGGGGTCAGCCCCAGCATTTT	CASGSPRGQPQHF
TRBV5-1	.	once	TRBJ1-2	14	TGCGCCAGCAGCTTGGTATCCCAAGAGGGTGGCTACACCTTC	CASSLVSQEGGYTF
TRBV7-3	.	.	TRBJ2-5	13	TGTGCCAGCAGCCAAAGAAGAGTGGAGACCCAGTACTTC	CASSQRRVETQYF